One and the same sample provided the 23 T cell receptor beta chains below, sequenced in a study of blood T cell repertoires in COVID-19. The protocol was immunoSEQ multiplex PCR, while the TCRdb copy is restricted to in-frame clones and leaves out a portion. The sample lists approximately 300,000 clones; approximately 85% were seen once. The material sequenced was peripheral blood. These receptor sequences come from a human donor with COVID-19, enrolled during active disease. The donor label of this sample is uncertain.

V gene TRBV28 combines with J gene TRBJ2-6; weak D call: TRBD2 (7 bases). This CDR3 contains 17 residues. Germline assignment: CDR1 MDHEN and CDR2 SYDVKM. The V and J ends lost 7 bases and 4 bases respectively, with 20 bases between them. The CDR3: CASTVPRGRGGANVLTF. CDR3 DNA: TGTGCCAGCACCGTACCGCGGGGGCGGGGAGGGGCCAACGTCCTGACTTTC.

The V gene is TRBV2, the J gene TRBJ1-1, with TRBD1 identical over 7 bases. Trimming took 6 bases from V and 3 from J; bases not matched to a gene: 7. This CDR3 is 14 amino acids long. Germline V gene sequence: CDR1 SNHLY, CDR2 FYNNEI. The CDR3 reads CASRLQGSHTEAFF. The CDR3 bases are TGTGCCAGCAGATTACAGGGGTCCCACACTGAAGCTTTCTTT.

This clone appeared a few times. The chain uses TRBV6-5 and TRBJ2-7; TRBD1 matches 10 bases. CDR1 is MNHEY, CDR2 SVGAGI, per germline. The CDR3 spans 16 residues. The junction had 8 bases not matched to a gene; V was cut back by 2 bases and J by 4 bases. The CDR3 DNA sequence: TGTGCCAGCAGTTACCTGAGACAGGGGGCGATGTACGAGCAGTACTTC. Its translation is CASSYLRQGAMYEQYF.

This clone was seen only once. The chain couples TRBV28 to TRBJ2-2, with D possibly TRBD1 on 6 matching bases. Trimming took 4 bases from V and 7 from J, leaving 13 bases between them. The CDR3 has 14 amino acids. From germline, CDR1 is MDHEN and CDR2 SYDVKM. The CDR3 DNA follows: TGTGCCAGCAGTTCCGGACAGCCAGACGGGGAGCTGTTTTTT. Residues: CASSSGQPDGELFF.

V gene TRBV5-4 combines with J gene TRBJ1-4; D possibly corresponds to TRBD1 (6 bases). Trimming took 2 bases from V and 3 from J, leaving 14 bases between them. The CDR3 spans 16 residues. Germline V gene sequence: CDR1 SGHNT, CDR2 YYREEE (reference sequence). In nucleotides, the CDR3 is TGTGCCAGCAGCTTAGGGGGTAGGGACCCTAATGAAAAACTGTTTTTT. It encodes CASSLGGRDPNEKLFF.

The V call is TRBV19, the J call TRBJ1-5, with D possibly TRBD1 on 5 matching bases. The CDR3 totals 14 residues. The germline V gene has CDR1 LNHDA and CDR2 SQIVND (reference sequence). The V gene lost 10 bases and the J gene lost 6 bases, with 19 bases spanning the gap. The CDR3, as DNA: TGTGCCACAGGGAATGGACATTCCGGTCAGCCCCAGCATTTT. Translated, it gives CATGNGHSGQPQHF.

This clone was recorded only once. This sequence joins TRBV5-1 and TRBJ2-2; 8 bases line up with TRBD2. The CDR3 has 16 residues. Germline values: CDR1 SGHRS, CDR2 YFSETQ. The V segment lost 0 bases and the J segment 5 bases; nucleotides outside the gene matches: 6. In DNA form, the CDR3 reads TGCGCCAGCAGCTTGGAAGTAGCGGGAACAACCGGGGAGCTGTTTTTT. It yields the protein CASSLEVAGTTGELFF.

In its sample, this clone was seen once. The chain carries TRBV5-5 and TRBJ1-4; the match to TRBD1 covers 9 bases. V was clipped by 4 bases and J by 7 bases; unmatched bases: 8. The CDR3 totals 15 residues. Looked up from germline, CDR1 is SGHKS and CDR2 is YYEKEE (reference sequence). The CDR3 DNA follows: TGTGCCAGCAGCCCGAGGGACAGGGTGGGTGAAAAACTGTTTTTT. Its protein is CASSPRDRVGEKLFF.

The CDR3 loop is CASSQARGAGEAFF. Here the CDR3 DNA reads TGTGCCAGCAGCCAAGCCCGTGGGGCTGGTGAAGCTTTCTTT. The rearrangement uses TRBV14 and TRBJ1-1, with D possibly TRBD1 on 5 matching bases. The V gene lost 1 base and the J gene lost 7 bases, with 13 bases spanning the gap. Looked up from germline, CDR1 is SGHDN and CDR2 is FVKESK. The length of the CDR3 is 14 residues.

As regards this clone: A junction boundary mismatches the germline segment, possibly from a read error. The rearrangement uses TRBV5-1 and TRBJ2-5; D possibly corresponds to TRBD1 (6 bases). The CDR3 runs to 14 residues. The germline V gene has CDR1 SGHRS and CDR2 YFSETQ. CDR3 loop: CASSLGQHQATQYF. The CDR3 nucleotides read TGCGCCAGCAGCTTAGGACAGCATCAAGCGACCCAGTACTTC.

The CDR3 DNA reads as TGTGCCAGCAGCCAAGATAGTAGCGGGTACACAGATACGCAGTATTTT. It yields the protein CASSQDSSGYTDTQYF. The rearrangement joins TRBV3-1 (or the pseudogene TRBV3-2) to TRBJ2-3, with TRBD2 matching over 7 bases. The germline gives CDR1 LGHDT, CDR2 YNNKEL (reference sequence). The CDR3 extends over 16 amino acids. V was pared by 0 bases and J by 2 bases, with 5 bases of the junction left unmatched.

The chain uses TRBV9 and TRBJ2-7; TRBD1 agrees at 7 bases. Germline-derived CDR1 and CDR2 are SGDLS and YYNGEE. The CDR3 extends over 13 amino acids. J was trimmed by 12 bases and V by 1 base; bases with no gene match: 10. The CDR3 loop reads CASSVSETGPRYF. The CDR3 coding sequence is TGTGCCAGCAGCGTATCGGAGACAGGGCCAAGGTACTTC.

A few counts support this clone. This chain connects TRBV2 to TRBJ1-1; TRBD1 matches at 9 bases. Germline CDR1 reads SNHLY; CDR2 reads FYNNEI. The CDR3 is 13 amino acids. The J segment lost 4 bases and the V segment lost 7 bases, leaving 4 bases of the junction unmatched. CDR3 residues: CASKGTGPTEAFF. CDR3 coding DNA: TGTGCCAGCAAGGGGACAGGGCCCACTGAAGCTTTCTTT.

The V and J genes are TRBV7-2 and TRBJ2-3; weak D call: TRBD2 (6 bases). CDR3 length: 15 residues. Trimming cost V 4 bases and J 2 bases, with 13 bases left between them. CDR1 and CDR2 (germline): SGHTA, FQGNSA. The CDR3 DNA is TGTGCCAGCAGCTCCACTAGCACCTCCACAGATACGCAGTATTTT. Translated, it gives CASSSTSTSTDTQYF.

This rearrangement joins TRBV19 to TRBJ1-2, with no clear D. V was shortened by 6 bases and J by 0 bases, with 8 bases between the two germline ends. Germline CDR1 reads LNHDA; CDR2 reads SQIVND (reference sequence). The CDR3 is made up of 13 amino acids. The CDR3 is CASSDTANYGYTF. In DNA form, the CDR3 reads TGTGCCAGTAGCGACACCGCTAACTATGGCTACACCTTC.

This clone occurred a few times. The chain links TRBV27 to TRBJ2-3; D gene ambiguous. This CDR3 has 12 amino acids. Trimming cost V 7 bases and J 2 bases, with 7 bases left between them. Germline V CDR1 and CDR2: MNHEY, SMNVEV (reference sequence). CDR3 DNA: TGTGCCAGCACCGTATCCACAGATACGCAGTATTTT. Protein sequence: CASTVSTDTQYF.

This clone came up a few times. The rearrangement joins TRBV30 to TRBJ2-1, with 9 bases identical to TRBD1. V dropped 2 bases and J dropped 8; count of bases not matched to a gene: 10. This CDR3 comprises 15 residues. Per the germline V gene, CDR1 is GTSNPN and CDR2 is SVGIG (reference sequence). The CDR3 sequence: CAWSRLRTGEYEQFF. The CDR3 DNA reads TGTGCCTGGAGTCGCCTGCGGACAGGGGAGTATGAGCAGTTCTTC.

The chain joins TRBV29-1 to TRBJ1-2; D is unclear. The CDR3 is 13 amino acids. CDR1 is SQVTM, CDR2 ANQGSEA, per germline. V dropped 7 bases and J dropped 3 bases, with 15 bases sitting between them. The CDR3 DNA sequence: TGCAGCGCTGACGGTCTCTCGGACTATGGCTACACCTTC. Its protein is CSADGLSDYGYTF.

The V call is TRBV2, the J call TRBJ1-1; 9 nucleotides line up with TRBD1. The CDR3 has 17 amino acids. Germline V gene sequence: CDR1 SNHLY, CDR2 FYNNEI. After removal of 1 base from V and 2 bases from J, the junction contained 8 bases not matched to a gene. CDR3 in DNA: TGTGCCAGCAGTGAAGATAGGGACAGGGTTGTAAACACTGAAGCTTTCTTT. As protein: CASSEDRDRVVNTEAFF.

This rearrangement joins TRBV19 to TRBJ1-5, with D unclear. The CDR3 has 14 amino acids. Trimming pared 5 bases from V and 0 bases from J, leaving 8 bases between. CDR1 LNHDA and CDR2 SQIVND come from the germline V gene (reference sequence). The CDR3 DNA sequence: TGTGCCAGTAGTCTATTTAATAGCAATCAGCCCCAGCATTTT. Protein sequence: CASSLFNSNQPQHF. Full variable domain (missing parts from reference TRBV19 and TRBJ1-5): DGGITQSPKYLFRKEGQNVTLSCEQNLNHDAMYWYRQDPGQGLRLIYYSQIVNDFQKGDIAEGYSVSREKKESFPLTVTSAQKNPTAFYLCASSLFNSNQPQHFGDGTRLSIL.

The chain combines TRBV27 with TRBJ2-1; D call uncertain. V gave up 5 bases and J gave up 4 bases, with 15 bases separating them. This CDR3 is built from 15 residues. Looked up from germline, CDR1 is MNHEY and CDR2 is SMNVEV (reference sequence). The CDR3: CASSPATVGYNEQFF. CDR3 sequence (DNA): TGTGCCAGCAGTCCGGCTACCGTCGGGTACAATGAGCAGTTCTTC.

V gene TRBV7-2 combines with J gene TRBJ2-5; TRBD1 is a possible D gene (5 bases). The V and J ends lost 4 bases and 10 bases respectively, with 13 bases between them. The germline V gene has CDR1 SGHTA and CDR2 FQGNSA. This CDR3 region has 12 residues. This CDR3 is CASSSISGIQYF. DNA of the CDR3: TGTGCCAGCAGCTCCATTTCAGGGATCCAGTACTTC.

The J gene is TRBJ2-3, the V gene TRBV9; 7 bases align to TRBD2. The CDR3 contains 17 residues. V shed 1 base and J 3 bases; nucleotides not matched to a gene: 11. CDR1 is SGDLS and CDR2 is YYNGEE in the germline V gene. The CDR3 region is CASSVRVGREVTDTQYF. CDR3 nucleotide sequence: TGTGCCAGCAGCGTACGAGTCGGTCGGGAGGTAACAGATACGCAGTATTTT. The full variable domain, rest sourced from reference TRBV9 and TRBJ2-3, is DSGVTQTPKHLITATGQRVTLRCSPRSGDLSVYWYQQSLDQGLQFLIQYYNGEERAKGNILERFSAQQFPDLHSELNLSSLELGDSALYFCASSVRVGREVTDTQYFGPGTRLTVL.